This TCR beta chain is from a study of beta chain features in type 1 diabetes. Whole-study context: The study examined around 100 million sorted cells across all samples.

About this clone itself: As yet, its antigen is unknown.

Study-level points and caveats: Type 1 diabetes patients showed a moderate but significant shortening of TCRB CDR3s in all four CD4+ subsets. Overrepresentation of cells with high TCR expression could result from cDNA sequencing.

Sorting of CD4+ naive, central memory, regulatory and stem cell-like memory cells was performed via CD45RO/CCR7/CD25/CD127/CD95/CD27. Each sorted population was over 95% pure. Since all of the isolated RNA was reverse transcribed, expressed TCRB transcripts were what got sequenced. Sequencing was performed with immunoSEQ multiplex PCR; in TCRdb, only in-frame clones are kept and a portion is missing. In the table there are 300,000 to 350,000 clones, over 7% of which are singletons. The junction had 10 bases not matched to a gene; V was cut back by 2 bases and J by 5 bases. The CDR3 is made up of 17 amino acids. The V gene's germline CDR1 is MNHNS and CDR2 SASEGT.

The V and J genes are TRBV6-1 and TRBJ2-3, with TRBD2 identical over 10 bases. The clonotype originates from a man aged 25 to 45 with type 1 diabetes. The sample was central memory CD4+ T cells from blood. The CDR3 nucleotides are TGTGCCAGCAGTGAAACGGTAGCGGGGGGCGGGGAAGATACGCAGTATTTT. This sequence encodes CASSETVAGGGEDTQYF.